The sequence of this T cell receptor beta chain was determined in a study of T cell responses to AZD1222 COVID-19 vaccine. Study results and limitations: After two AZD1222 doses, spike-specific TCR breadth and depth rose versus day 0. Clonal diversity was possibly underestimated; the donors were predominantly white British and more often female. In all cases, repertoires were sampled only after the peak T cell response.

Regarding this clone: Its matching antigen is unknown.

The J segment lost 0 bases and the V segment lost 4 bases, leaving 4 bases of the junction unmatched. The CDR3 is made up of 16 amino acids. Germline CDR1 is SGHRS and CDR2 is YFSETQ. Profiled with immunoSEQ multiplex PCR; TCRdb holds only in-frame clones, not every one. In the table there are fewer than 150,000 clones, about 93% of which are singletons. Sequences were derived from peripheral blood, sampled on day 0 of AZD1222 vaccination. The chain is built from TRBV5-1 and TRBJ1-6; 7 bases are shared with TRBD1. The source of this sequence is an adult in good health. CDR3 protein: CASSRGQSSYNSPLHF. The CDR3 coding sequence is TGCGCCAGCAGCCGGGGACAGAGCTCCTATAATTCACCCCTCCACTTT.